The 30 T cell receptor beta chains presented below share a single source sample, sequenced in a study of OX40 agonist ivuxolimab in advanced cancers. TCRdb's copy holds only in-frame clones and misses some; the assay was immunoSEQ multiplex PCR. The table has about 84,000 clones, about 93% seen once. The starting material was CD4+ or CD8+ T cells sorted from blood, obtained in a trial of the OX40 agonist ivuxolimab. These receptors came from an adult with an advanced solid tumor such as melanoma, head and neck, liver or kidney cancer.

The chain carries TRBV19 and TRBJ2-7; D not resolved. Germline CDR1 reads LNHDA; CDR2 reads SQIVND (reference sequence). The CDR3 loop spans 13 amino acids. Deletions cut 2 bases from V and 3 bases from J, with 8 bases between. The DNA of the CDR3 is TGTGCCAGTAGTATACGGCGTGGCTACGAGCAGTACTTC. This gives the protein CASSIRRGYEQYF. Filled out from reference TRBV19 and TRBJ2-7, the complete variable domain reads DGGITQSPKYLFRKEGQNVTLSCEQNLNHDAMYWYRQDPGQGLRLIYYSQIVNDFQKGDIAEGYSVSREKKESFPLTVTSAQKNPTAFYLCASSIRRGYEQYFGPGTRLTVT.

The chain joins TRBV4-2 to TRBJ1-1; D is unclear. V was pared by 0 bases and J by 0 bases, with 11 bases between. The germline gives CDR1 LGHNA, CDR2 YNFKEQ. The CDR3 is made up of 16 amino acids. The CDR3 loop is CASSQEGTDMNTEAFF. DNA for the CDR3: TGTGCCAGCAGCCAAGAGGGCACTGACATGAACACTGAAGCTTTCTTT.

The chain carries TRBV5-5 and TRBJ1-3; D may be TRBD1 (6 bases). Deletions cut 3 bases from V and 7 bases from J, with 14 bases between. Per the germline V gene, CDR1 is SGHKS and CDR2 is YYEKEE (reference sequence). CDR3 length: 14 residues. This CDR3 reads CASSSRGGGNTIYF. In nucleotides, the CDR3 is TGTGCCAGCAGCTCCAGGGGAGGGGGGAACACCATATATTTT.

The sample holds one count of this clone. The chain combines TRBV5-1 with TRBJ1-1; D might be TRBD1 (6 bases). V was shortened by 4 bases and J by 5 bases, with 21 bases between the two germline ends. Germline V lookup: CDR1 SGHRS, CDR2 YFSETQ. The CDR3 is 16 amino acids. For the CDR3, the DNA is TGCGCCAGCAGCACTGGAGATGGGGGAGGGGGAACTGAAGCTTTCTTT. Translated, it gives CASSTGDGGGGTEAFF.

CDR3 sequence (DNA): TGTGCCACCGCTGGACAGGGCGACCTCTACACTGAAGCTTTCTTT. Protein sequence: CATAGQGDLYTEAFF. This rearrangement joins TRBV6-5 to TRBJ1-1; 8 bases map to TRBD1. The CDR3 loop spans 15 amino acids. Trimming took 10 bases from V and 3 from J; bases not matched to a gene: 13. CDR1 and CDR2 (germline): MNHEY, SVGAGI.

The V call is TRBV4-3, the J call TRBJ1-4; a possible D gene is TRBD1 (5 bases). Trimming took off 6 bases at V and 2 bases at J, with 13 bases between the two ends. This CDR3 has 15 amino acids. CDR1 and CDR2 (germline): LGHNA, YSLEER. CDR3 amino acids: CASSYGRGTNEKLFF. The CDR3 coding sequence is TGCGCCAGCAGTTACGGACGGGGGACTAATGAAAAACTGTTTTTT.

The chain links TRBV7-6 to TRBJ2-2; D could derive from TRBD1 or TRBD2 (6 bases each). The CDR3 runs to 15 residues. V dropped 1 base and J dropped 2 bases, with 8 bases sitting between them. The germline gives CDR1 SGHVS, CDR2 FNYEAQ. The CDR3 here is CASSLEGGNTGELFF. The CDR3 region has the DNA TGTGCCAGCAGCTTAGAGGGGGGTAACACCGGGGAGCTGTTTTTT. Filled out from reference TRBV7-6 and TRBJ2-2, the complete variable domain reads GAGVSQSPRYKVTKRGQDVALRCDPISGHVSLYWYRQALGQGPEFLTYFNYEAQQDKSGLPNDRFSAERPEGSISTLTIQRTEQRDSAMYRCASSLEGGNTGELFFGEGSRLTVL.

The table lists this clone with a count of one. The rearrangement links TRBV7-3 to TRBJ1-1; D perhaps matches TRBD1 (6 bases). This CDR3 region has 14 residues. Trimming shortened V by 3 bases and J by 4 bases, and 12 bases separated the two germline ends. Germline V lookup: CDR1 SGHTA, CDR2 FQGTGA. The CDR3 spells CASSFGGARTEAFF. The CDR3 DNA reads TGTGCCAGCAGCTTCGGGGGGGCGCGCACTGAAGCTTTCTTT.

V usage is TRBV7-9 and J usage is TRBJ1-5, with 10 bases that match TRBD1. Trimming took 5 bases from V and 1 from J; bases not matched to a gene: 5. The CDR3 totals 16 residues. The germline V gene has CDR1 SEHNR and CDR2 FQNEAQ (reference sequence). The CDR3 is CASSLDRGLSNQPQHF. In nucleotides, the CDR3 is TGTGCCAGCAGCCTGGACAGGGGGTTGAGCAATCAGCCCCAGCATTTT.

The rearrangement joins TRBV9 to TRBJ2-7; D is uncertain. This CDR3 has 12 residues. CDR1 is SGDLS, CDR2 YYNGEE, per germline. V was trimmed by 3 bases and J by 0 bases, leaving 4 bases between them. This CDR3 reads CASSGPSYEQYF. The DNA of the CDR3 is TGTGCCAGCAGCGGGCCCTCCTACGAGCAGTACTTC.

This chain connects TRBV19 to TRBJ2-3, with TRBD1 identical over 8 bases. Trimming removed 3 bases from V and 14 bases from J; junction bases left unmatched: 10. Germline values: CDR1 LNHDA, CDR2 SQIVND (reference sequence). This CDR3 has 13 amino acids. The DNA for the CDR3 is TGTGCCAGTAGTATTTACAGGGGGAGTCAAGGGTATTTT. Its protein is CASSIYRGSQGYF.

This sequence joins TRBV4-3 and TRBJ1-6; 7 bases map to TRBD1. This CDR3 is built from 14 residues. V was clipped by 3 bases and J by 4 bases; unmatched bases: 0. Germline assignment: CDR1 LGHNA and CDR2 YSLEER. The CDR3 is CASSQGQYNSPLHF. The CDR3, as DNA: TGCGCCAGCAGCCAGGGACAGTATAATTCACCCCTCCACTTT.

The chain employs TRBV11-3 and TRBJ2-5; D remains unclear. This CDR3 spans 18 amino acids. Germline-derived CDR1 and CDR2 are SGHNT and YENEEA. Trimming pared 5 bases from V and 1 base from J, leaving 23 bases between. DNA of the CDR3: TGTGCCAGCAGCCACCCTCCCGGAGCAGTCTCACTCCAAGAGACCCAGTACTTC. Amino acids: CASSHPPGAVSLQETQYF.

This rearrangement joins TRBV29-1 to TRBJ1-2; a weak D match, TRBD1 (5 bases). In germline, CDR1 is SQVTM, CDR2 ANQGSEA. Trimming took off 3 bases at V and 1 base at J, with 12 bases between the two ends. The CDR3 runs to 14 residues. In nucleotides, the CDR3 is TGCAGCGTTGATCCAGGGCTCCTTAACTATGGCTACACCTTC. Translation gives CSVDPGLLNYGYTF. The variable domain in full, completed from reference TRBV29-1 and TRBJ1-2, reads SAVISQKPSRDICQRGTSLTIQCQVDSQVTMMFWYRQQPGQSLTLIATANQGSEATYESGFVIDKFPISRPNLTFSTLTVSNMSPEDSSIYLCSVDPGLLNYGYTFGSGTRLTVV.

The rearrangement uses TRBV9 and TRBJ1-1; D not resolved. V was clipped by 1 base and J by 1 base, with 5 bases between them. The germline gives CDR1 SGDLS, CDR2 YYNGEE. The CDR3 has 13 residues. The CDR3: CASSVQENTEAFF. In DNA form, the CDR3 reads TGTGCCAGCAGCGTACAGGAGAACACTGAAGCTTTCTTT. The complete variable domain, with remaining parts taken from reference TRBV9 and TRBJ1-1, reads DSGVTQTPKHLITATGQRVTLRCSPRSGDLSVYWYQQSLDQGLQFLIQYYNGEERAKGNILERFSAQQFPDLHSELNLSSLELGDSALYFCASSVQENTEAFFGQGTRLTVV.

The J gene is TRBJ2-7, the V gene TRBV27; maybe TRBD2 (6 bases). Germline CDR1 reads MNHEY; CDR2 reads SMNVEV (reference sequence). The CDR3 loop spans 15 amino acids. V lost 3 bases and J 0 bases, leaving 12 bases between the germline ends. CDR3 amino acids: CASSFSSAPSYEQYF. CDR3 nucleotides: TGTGCCAGCAGTTTTTCTAGCGCACCCTCCTACGAGCAGTACTTC.

V gene TRBV5-4 combines with J gene TRBJ1-1, with D maybe TRBD1 (5 bases). Trimming left V 5 bases short and J 6 bases short, with 11 bases between. This CDR3 is built from 12 residues. Germline CDR1 SGHNT, CDR2 YYREEE (reference sequence). In DNA, the CDR3 is TGTGCCAGCAGGGTAATAGGGGCTGAAGCTTTCTTT. Encoded protein: CASRVIGAEAFF.

This clone has only a few counts. J is TRBJ2-5 and V is TRBV6-5, with D maybe TRBD1 (6 bases). Deletions cut 6 bases from V and 3 bases from J, with 17 bases between. Per the germline V gene, CDR1 is MNHEY and CDR2 is SVGAGI. This CDR3 contains 15 residues. The CDR3 loop reads CASSTAGASEETQYF. The CDR3 region has the DNA TGTGCCAGCAGCACCGCAGGGGCCTCTGAAGAGACCCAGTACTTC.

The V and J genes are TRBV4-1 and TRBJ2-7, with D perhaps given as TRBD1 or TRBD2 (5 bases each). The germline V and J ends were trimmed by 0 bases and 5 bases, with 14 bases remaining between them. Germline V gene lookup returns CDR1 MGHRA and CDR2 YSYEKL. The CDR3 spans 15 residues. This chain's CDR3 is CASSQDRDGPDEQYF. CDR3 nucleotide sequence: TGCGCCAGCAGCCAAGATCGGGACGGGCCCGACGAGCAGTACTTC.

This chain uses TRBV15 with TRBJ2-7, with TRBD1 matching 9 bases. Germline V gene data show CDR1 as LNHNV and CDR2 as YYDKDF (reference sequence). Trimming removed 3 bases from V and 3 bases from J; junction bases left unmatched: 12. The CDR3 runs 17 residues. CDR3 residues: CATSRGGLDRGVYEQYF. CDR3 bases: TGTGCCACCAGCAGGGGGGGTCTGGACAGGGGTGTCTACGAGCAGTACTTC.

The V call is TRBV21-1, the J call TRBJ2-4. TRBV21-1 is shown as a pseudogene. This CDR3 has 18 residues. The CDR3, as DNA: TGTGCCAGCAGCAAAGGGGGCCGGGGGCGCCTAGCCAAAAACATTCAGTACTTC. It translates to CASSKGGRGRLAKNIQYF.

This chain connects TRBV7-8 to TRBJ2-5; no clear D gene. Germline lookup yields CDR1 SGHVS and CDR2 FQNEAQ. The V end was cut by 5 bases, the J end by 4 bases, with 11 bases between. There are 13 residues in the CDR3. Here the CDR3 reads CASSPWIGETQYF. The CDR3 nucleotides read TGTGCCAGCAGCCCATGGATTGGAGAGACCCAGTACTTC.

V gene TRBV7-9 combines with J gene TRBJ2-7, with 8 bases identical to TRBD2. Germline V lookup: CDR1 SEHNR, CDR2 FQNEAQ (reference sequence). With 4 bases clipped from V and 5 bases from J, the junction kept 16 bases outside the gene matches. The CDR3 is 17 amino acids. The CDR3 DNA reads TGTGCCAGCAGCTCGGGAACGGGAGGGCCTTGGTTCGACGAGCAGTACTTC. Encoded protein: CASSSGTGGPWFDEQYF.

The rearrangement uses TRBV5-1 and TRBJ2-7; weak D call: TRBD1 (7 bases). This CDR3 is built from 20 residues. Trimming took 0 bases from V and 4 from J, leaving 29 bases between them. The germline V gene encodes CDR1 SGHRS and CDR2 YFSETQ. CDR3 protein: CASSLAGDRINQVAVYEQYF. The CDR3, as DNA: TGCGCCAGCAGCTTGGCGGGGGACAGAATCAACCAGGTAGCAGTTTACGAGCAGTACTTC.

V and J are TRBV27 and TRBJ1-2; D is unresolved. The ends were cut back, 5 bases at V and 4 bases at J, with 17 bases in the middle. Germline V gene data show CDR1 as MNHEY and CDR2 as SMNVEV (reference sequence). This CDR3 is 15 amino acids long. CDR3 DNA: TGTGCCAGCAGTCCCTACCCTGGCGGGATCTATGGCTACACCTTC. Amino acid sequence: CASSPYPGGIYGYTF.

The chain combines TRBV27 with TRBJ1-1; D unclear. The CDR3 is made up of 14 amino acids. The germline V gene has CDR1 MNHEY and CDR2 SMNVEV (reference sequence). V shed 3 bases and J shed 0 bases, with 8 bases lying between them. This CDR3 is CASSFNYMNTEAFF. The CDR3, as DNA: TGTGCCAGCAGTTTTAATTACATGAACACTGAAGCTTTCTTT.

The rearrangement links TRBV6-5 to TRBJ1-1; D remains unclear. From germline, CDR1 is MNHEY and CDR2 SVGAGI. The CDR3 covers 14 residues. Trimming shortened V by 6 bases and J by 3 bases, and 14 bases separated the two germline ends. This CDR3 is CASRAIVLDTEAFF. The DNA for the CDR3 is TGTGCCAGCAGGGCCATAGTGTTGGACACTGAAGCTTTCTTT.

The chain employs TRBV6-1 and TRBJ2-7, with 8 bases identical to TRBD2. The CDR3 is 13 amino acids. Germline V CDR1 and CDR2: MNHNS, SASEGT. With V trimmed by 6 bases and J by 3 bases, 4 bases remained unmatched. This CDR3 is CASSVGLGYEQYF. The CDR3 nucleotides are TGTGCCAGCAGCGTGGGACTAGGCTACGAGCAGTACTTC.

The gene calls are TRBV4-1 and TRBJ1-4, with 8 bases aligning to TRBD1. The germline V gene has CDR1 MGHRA and CDR2 YSYEKL. J was trimmed by 0 bases and V by 1 base; bases with no gene match: 16. CDR3 size: 21 residues. The CDR3, as DNA: TGCGCCAGCAGCCAAGCACTATCCGAGACAGGGGTTTTTGCAACTAATGAAAAACTGTTTTTT. As protein: CASSQALSETGVFATNEKLFF.

This chain uses TRBV7-2 with TRBJ1-1; D is ambiguous. CDR3 length: 14 amino acids. Per germline, CDR1 SGHTA and CDR2 FQGNSA. The V end was cut by 2 bases, the J end by 6 bases, with 13 bases between. The CDR3 protein is CASSLPPPGSEAFF. CDR3 in DNA: TGTGCCAGCAGCTTACCTCCTCCCGGATCTGAAGCTTTCTTT.